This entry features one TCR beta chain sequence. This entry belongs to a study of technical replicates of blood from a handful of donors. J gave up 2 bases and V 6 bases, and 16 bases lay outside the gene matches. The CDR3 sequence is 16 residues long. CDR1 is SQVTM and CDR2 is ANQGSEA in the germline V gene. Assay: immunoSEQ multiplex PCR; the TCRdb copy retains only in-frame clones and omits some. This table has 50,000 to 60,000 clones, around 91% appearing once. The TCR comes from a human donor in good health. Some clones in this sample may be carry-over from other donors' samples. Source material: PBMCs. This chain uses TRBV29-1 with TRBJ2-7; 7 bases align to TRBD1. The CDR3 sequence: CSVTTDWVQGAYEQYF. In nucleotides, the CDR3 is TGCAGCGTCACCACTGACTGGGTCCAGGGGGCCTACGAGCAGTACTTC.